These T cell receptor beta chains were read from a single sample in a study of blood T cells in healthy people across ages. One entry per CDR3 protein, called by TCRdb with MiXCR from the 5' RACE reads. The sample lists 1,300,000 or so distinct CDR3 sequences, 59% occurring once. The specimen sequenced was blood. These TCRs come from a man aged 18 to 29 in good health. Both conserved end residues are part of each CDR3. Each record gives: CDR3 protein, V gene.

CASSLGGYLYEQYF	TRBV28
CASTITGGRETQYF	TRBV11-2
CASSLGISYNEQFF	TRBV27
CASSYTRGETYEQYF	TRBV2
CASSQDLYEVPYNEQYF	TRBV4-3
CASSLHLGTGELFF	TRBV12-3/TRBV12-4
CSARTGNQPQHF	TRBV20-1
CASSLATPDTQYF	TRBV7-9
CSAQRTARFQETQYF	TRBV20-1
CASWVAGGGGTQYF	TRBV27
CASSLEGNIQYF	TRBV7-2
CATSRGAYDSNQPQHF	TRBV15
CASSWDRGADMEYF	TRBV12-3/TRBV12-4
CASSLTDTEDQPQHF	TRBV7-6
CASSQDRNPEGTQYF	TRBV4-3
CASSKEASDTQYF	TRBV12-3/TRBV12-4
CASSFSEQDPSYEQYF	TRBV5-1
CASSLMEINEQYF	TRBV7-8
CASSLDSSLSGASCEQYF	TRBV5-1
CASSFNSGYTF	TRBV12-3/TRBV12-4
CSAKTGNEKLFF	TRBV20-1
CASSLRQGAAEAFF	TRBV5-8
CASSYFWDSYNSPLHF	TRBV6-5
CASPPCECGTQYF	TRBV10-1
CASRLTGKNIQYF	TRBV28
CAISKEYLYEQYF	TRBV10-3
CASSAIHTGELFF	TRBV4-1
CSVESPTSGGPLSSYEQYF	TRBV29-1
CSTRTVSYNEQFF	TRBV29-1
CSVDTGTRTQYF	TRBV29-1
CASRLQGAEGAKLFF	TRBV6-5
CASSLRVAEQYF	TRBV18
CASSLGGGAKAFF	TRBV12-3/TRBV12-4
CASSLSLALSSYNEQFF	TRBV11-2
CASRAGTGPEKLFF	TRBV27
CASMVLAGGTDTQYF	TRBV4-1
CASSARDFGPGELFF	TRBV12-3/TRBV12-4
CASTRDGHSNQPQHF	TRBV6-6
CASRSRAGAFTDTQYF	TRBV6-5
CDGSLLGSSNERFF	TRBV27
CSVVEGTSNEKLFF	TRBV29-1
CASSQIDGDQPQHF	TRBV4-1
CASSPGTGPRRDTF	TRBV11-1
CSVEKGNYGYTF	TRBV29-1
CASSYGTSGLETQYF	TRBV6-5
CASSQETILAGGLETQYF	TRBV4-1
CSVGLGSYEQYF	TRBV29-1
CASSSQSSGGWNEQFF	TRBV13
CSVEGAGDTYSYNEQFF	TRBV29-1
CATSRGYGVHEQYF	TRBV15
CASSDELAGLQFEGQYF	TRBV6-4
CASSLSPTGAGGYTF	TRBV7-2
CSAGDRGPDEQYF	TRBV20-1
CASSLMSYEQYF	TRBV7-9